The clone carrying this T cell receptor beta chain was detected many times. This record comes from a study of identical twins. TCRdb reanalysed the 5' RACE reads using MiXCR and keeps one entry per CDR3 protein. The sample shows some 440,000 distinct CDR3 sequences, less than 25% of them seen only once. This CDR3 region has 15 residues. CDR1 and CDR2 (germline): SGHTA, FQGNSA. V was pared by 1 base and J by 4 bases, with 1 base of the junction left unmatched. The sample was also reused in another study, on T cells expressing NK-cell markers.

The sequence derives from a woman between 18 and 30 years old in good health. Sequencing was carried out using CD4+ T cells sorted from blood. The V call is TRBV7-2, the J call TRBJ1-5; 10 positions agree with TRBD1. CDR3 DNA: TGTGCCAGCAGCTTAGGACAGGGGGCGAATCAGCCCCAGCATTTT. This gives the protein CASSLGQGANQPQHF.